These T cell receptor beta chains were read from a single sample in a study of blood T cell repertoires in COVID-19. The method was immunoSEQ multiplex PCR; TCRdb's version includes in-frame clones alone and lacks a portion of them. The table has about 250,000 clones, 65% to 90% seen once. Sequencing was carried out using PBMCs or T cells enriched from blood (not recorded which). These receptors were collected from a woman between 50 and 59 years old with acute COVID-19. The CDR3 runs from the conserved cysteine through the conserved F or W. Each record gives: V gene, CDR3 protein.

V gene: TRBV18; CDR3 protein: CASSPTGWDEQYF
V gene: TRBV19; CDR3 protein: CASTPMRGTDTQYF
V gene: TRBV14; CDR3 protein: CASRRTGQNTEAFF
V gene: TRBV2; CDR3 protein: CASSALAGYEQYF
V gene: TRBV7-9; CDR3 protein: CASSLYAGNTEAFF
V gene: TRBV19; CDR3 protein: CASSISRDRGHEQYF
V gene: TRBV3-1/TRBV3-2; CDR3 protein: CASSQVLGAYEQYF
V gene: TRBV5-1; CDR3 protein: CASSSSQGGGETQYF
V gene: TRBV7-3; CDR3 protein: CASSSPTSAAYNEQFF
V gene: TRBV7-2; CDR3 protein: CASSWDSGRDEAFF
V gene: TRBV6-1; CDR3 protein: CASSESTGWIGETQYF
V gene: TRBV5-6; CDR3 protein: CASSSDRGEKLFF
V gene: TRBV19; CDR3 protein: CASSPPRQGASGELFF
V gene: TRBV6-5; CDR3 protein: CASQGLAAASYEQYF
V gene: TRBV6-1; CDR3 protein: CASSEKQVSYEQYF
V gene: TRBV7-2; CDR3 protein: CASSRSGGGNTIYF
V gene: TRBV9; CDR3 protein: CASSVVLAGGFNEQFF
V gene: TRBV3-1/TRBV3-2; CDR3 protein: CASSPQGRQPQHF
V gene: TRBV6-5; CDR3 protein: CASSKQGKVGEAFF
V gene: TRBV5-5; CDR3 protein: CASSLAGTGNYGYTF
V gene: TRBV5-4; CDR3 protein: CASSERQGKETQYF
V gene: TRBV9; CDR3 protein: CASSFSEGANYGYTF
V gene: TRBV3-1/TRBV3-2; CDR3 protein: CASSQSSGRGRDDEQFF
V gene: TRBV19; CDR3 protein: CASSISVSRGETQYF
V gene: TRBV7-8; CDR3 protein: CASSPGQRETQYF
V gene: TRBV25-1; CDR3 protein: CASSGGQGRYTF
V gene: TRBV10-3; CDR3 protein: CAISRDRDEQFF
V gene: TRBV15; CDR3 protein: CATSVGTGDYGYTF
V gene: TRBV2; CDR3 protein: CATALAGMTDTQYF
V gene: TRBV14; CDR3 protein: CASSQGASGMGSPLHF
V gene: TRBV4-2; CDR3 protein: CASSQTTVIEGGNEQFF
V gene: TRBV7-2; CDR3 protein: CASSLDGAGNYGYTF
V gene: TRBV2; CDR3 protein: CASSQDRYQETQYF
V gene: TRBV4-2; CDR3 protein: CASSREYQETQYF
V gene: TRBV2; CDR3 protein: CASSGGGFNYGYTF
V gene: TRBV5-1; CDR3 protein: CASSGSSGGAAGELFF
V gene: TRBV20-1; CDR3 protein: CSASPTLAGDTGELFF
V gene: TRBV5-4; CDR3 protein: CASSPQQGRGTEAFF
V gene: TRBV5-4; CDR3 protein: CASSLAGVNYNEQFF
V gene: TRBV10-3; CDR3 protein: CAVINSGNTIYF
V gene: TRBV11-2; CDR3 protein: CASSPTGGVGEKLFF
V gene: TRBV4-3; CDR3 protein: CASSQDLGTGDSPLHF
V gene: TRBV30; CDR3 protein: CAWTSLRSADYNSPLHF
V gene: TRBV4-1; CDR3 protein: CASSQDWGGNTEAFF
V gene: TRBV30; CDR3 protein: CAWERQGLNTEAFF
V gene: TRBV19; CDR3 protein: CASTQIDRTGFGYTF
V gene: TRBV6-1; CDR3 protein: CASSEHGGRDTEAFF
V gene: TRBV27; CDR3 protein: CASSASGGPYEQYF
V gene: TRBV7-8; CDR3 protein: CASSLGTSRGNEQFF
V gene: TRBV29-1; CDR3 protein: CSVEGSNSGTGVLEQYF
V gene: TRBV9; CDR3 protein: CASSVEGRGGSPLHF
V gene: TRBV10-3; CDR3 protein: CASRGSDTQYF
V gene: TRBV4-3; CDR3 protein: CASSQERGLAGGPDEQFF
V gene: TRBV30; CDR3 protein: CAWSGQFGELFF
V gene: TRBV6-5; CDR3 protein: CASSRGPPLGLVF